A single sample gave rise to the 24 T cell receptor beta chains below, sequenced in a study of cytomegalovirus exposure and HLA in healthy donors. With 60 Vbeta and 13 Jbeta primers, the PCR was carried out. The repertoire was sequenced with immunoSEQ multiplex PCR; TCRdb's copy has only in-frame clones and lacks some. The table lists around 200,000 clones, 81% of them singletons. Input material: PBMCs. These receptors all come from a man aged 45 to 65 in good health and CMV-seronegative.

This chain links TRBV2 with TRBJ2-1, with a tentative D call TRBD2 (6 bases). Germline assignment: CDR1 SNHLY and CDR2 FYNNEI. This CDR3 is built from 14 residues. V dropped 6 bases and J dropped 9 bases, with 18 bases sitting between them. CDR3 coding DNA: TGTGCCAGCAGCGCGGGACTTATGCGATCTGAGCAGTTCTTC. Its protein is CASSAGLMRSEQFF.

V usage is TRBV28 and J usage is TRBJ1-5; possible D gene TRBD1, 5 bases. Germline CDR1 is MDHEN and CDR2 is SYDVKM. This CDR3 spans 16 amino acids. Trimming pared 4 bases from V and 2 bases from J, leaving 15 bases between. The CDR3 DNA reads as TGTGCCAGCAGTTACCGTACTATGACAGGCAATCAGCCCCAGCATTTT. Protein sequence: CASSYRTMTGNQPQHF.

The chain employs TRBV5-6 and TRBJ2-7, with a weak D call TRBD2 (5 bases). The CDR3 spans 13 residues. Trimming cost V 2 bases and J 6 bases, with 12 bases left between them. CDR1 and CDR2 (germline): SGHDT, YYEEEE. The CDR3 loop reads CASSFADFGEQYF. As DNA, the CDR3 is TGTGCCAGCAGCTTTGCGGACTTCGGCGAGCAGTACTTC. Full variable domain (rest looked up from reference TRBV5-6 and TRBJ2-7): DAGVTQSPTHLIKTRGQQVTLRCSPKSGHDTVSWYQQALGQGPQFIFQYYEEEERQRGNFPDRFSGHQFPNYSSELNVNALLLGDSALYLCASSFADFGEQYFGPGTRLTVT.

On this clone itself: Sequence at one end of the junction differs from germline and may be a read error. The J gene is TRBJ1-2, the V gene TRBV7-9; the D is unclear. The CDR3 extends over 14 amino acids. CDR1 is SEHNR, CDR2 FQNEAQ, per germline (reference sequence). The CDR3 reads CSSSPRGILYGYTF. The CDR3, as DNA: TGTTCCAGCAGCCCCCGAGGAATTCTCTATGGCTACACCTTC.

The sample holds one count of this clone. The J gene is TRBJ1-4, the V gene TRBV5-4; tentative D call: TRBD1 (5 bases). CDR1 is SGHNT and CDR2 is YYREEE in the germline V gene (reference sequence). V was trimmed by 4 bases and J by 7 bases, leaving 14 bases between them. This CDR3 is built from 14 residues. As DNA, the CDR3 is TGTGCCAGCAGCCCGACAGCGTCTGCTGAAAAACTGTTTTTT. The encoded protein is CASSPTASAEKLFF.

The chain is built from TRBV4-1 and TRBJ1-5; no clear D gene. This CDR3 region has 13 residues. Between the trimmed V and J ends, which lost 2 bases and 5 bases, there was a span of 7 bases. Germline CDR1 is MGHRA and CDR2 is YSYEKL. CDR3 protein: CASSQTPDQPQHF. CDR3 sequence (DNA): TGCGCCAGCAGCCAAACCCCAGATCAGCCCCAGCATTTT.

The rearrangement uses TRBV5-1 and TRBJ1-1; no clear D gene. Germline V gene data show CDR1 as SGHRS and CDR2 as YFSETQ. The CDR3 contains 13 residues. V was shortened by 1 base and J by 1 base, with 5 bases between the two germline ends. Here the CDR3 reads CASSLRGNTEAFF. The CDR3 region has the DNA TGCGCCAGCAGCTTGAGAGGGAACACTGAAGCTTTCTTT.

V gene TRBV19 combines with J gene TRBJ1-5; D gene ambiguous. This CDR3 comprises 16 residues. CDR1 and CDR2 from the germline V gene are LNHDA and SQIVND (reference sequence). V was shortened by 0 bases and J by 4 bases, with 13 bases between the two germline ends. The CDR3 sequence is CASSIEAIGKNQPQHF. CDR3 coding DNA: TGTGCCAGTAGTATAGAGGCCATCGGGAAAAATCAGCCCCAGCATTTT.

The rearrangement joins TRBV5-4 to TRBJ2-2; D not resolved. CDR1 is SGHNT, CDR2 YYREEE, per germline (reference sequence). The V end lost 2 bases, the J end lost 1 base, and 6 bases lay between the germline ends. CDR3 length equals 14 residues. The CDR3 is CASSLVRNTGELFF. Written as DNA, the CDR3 is TGTGCCAGCAGCTTAGTCAGGAACACCGGGGAGCTGTTTTTT.

CDR3 loop: CASSRVGRELFF. CDR3 nucleotides: TGTGCCAGCAGTCGCGTGGGCAGGGAGCTGTTTTTT. This chain uses TRBV2 with TRBJ2-2; D uncertain. V dropped 5 bases and J dropped 9 bases, with 10 bases sitting between them. The CDR3 spans 12 residues. Germline loops: CDR1 SNHLY, CDR2 FYNNEI.

The sample holds a few counts of this clone. The CDR3 nucleotides read TGCGCCAGCAGCCTGGGAAGGGAGGCGGCCACTGAAGCTTTCTTT. Protein product: CASSLGREAATEAFF. The V and J genes are TRBV4-3 and TRBJ1-1; D unresolved. The CDR3 runs to 15 residues. Trimming removed 4 bases at V and 4 bases at J, with 16 bases between. Per germline, CDR1 LGHNA and CDR2 YSLEER.

This clone was observed a single time. The chain combines TRBV4-1 with TRBJ1-4, with 7 bases aligning to TRBD1. This CDR3 is 18 amino acids long. V gave up 1 base and J gave up 0 bases; unmatched junction bases: 8. Germline-derived CDR1 and CDR2 are MGHRA and YSYEKL. The CDR3 loop is CASSQAPTGVTTNEKLFF. The CDR3, as DNA: TGCGCCAGCAGCCAAGCCCCCACAGGGGTGACAACTAATGAAAAACTGTTTTTT.

V is TRBV6-5 and J is TRBJ2-7, with 7 bases aligning to TRBD1. Per germline, CDR1 MNHEY and CDR2 SVGAGI. The V and J ends lost 0 bases and 2 bases, in that order; junction bases with no gene match: 4. This CDR3 is built from 15 residues. In DNA, the CDR3 is TGTGCCAGCAGTTACTCGACCCAGGGGGCCTACGAGCAGTACTTC. Protein sequence: CASSYSTQGAYEQYF.

The chain carries TRBV2 and TRBJ2-1, with TRBD1 matching over 7 bases. Germline assignment: CDR1 SNHLY and CDR2 FYNNEI. V was clipped by 8 bases and J by 8 bases; unmatched bases: 12. The CDR3 has 14 amino acids. The CDR3 DNA sequence: TGTGCCAGCTACGGGACAGACACCCCACATGAGCAGTTCTTC. Translated: CASYGTDTPHEQFF.

The V call is TRBV6-5, the J call TRBJ2-7; TRBD2 matches 8 bases. V gave up 5 bases and J gave up 0 bases; unmatched junction bases: 6. Germline CDR1 MNHEY, CDR2 SVGAGI. This CDR3 is built from 15 residues. The CDR3 sequence: CASSTQRGSSYEQYF. The CDR3 DNA reads as TGTGCCAGCAGTACACAGCGGGGGTCCTCCTACGAGCAGTACTTC.

This clone appeared once. The V gene is TRBV30, the J gene TRBJ1-1; 8 bases map to TRBD1. In germline, CDR1 is GTSNPN, CDR2 SVGIG (reference sequence). The junction had 11 bases not matched to a gene; V was cut back by 0 bases and J by 8 bases. The CDR3 sequence is 15 residues long. CDR3 sequence: CAWSVPDRVLVEAFF. CDR3 nucleotides: TGTGCCTGGAGTGTACCGGACAGGGTGTTGGTGGAAGCTTTCTTT.

With respect to this clone: At one end the junction does not follow the germline gene, possibly because of a read error. The rearrangement joins TRBV7-9 to TRBJ2-5; weak D call: TRBD1 (5 bases). The germline gives CDR1 SEHNR, CDR2 FQNEAQ (reference sequence). This CDR3 is built from 19 residues. The CDR3 is CSSSLDSPLTVGDQETQYF. The CDR3 region has the DNA TGTTCCAGCAGCTTAGATTCTCCGCTTACGGTAGGGGACCAAGAGACCCAGTACTTC.

The V call is TRBV5-1, the J call TRBJ2-1, with 10 bases identical to TRBD1. Germline lookup yields CDR1 SGHRS and CDR2 YFSETQ. The CDR3 spans 14 residues. V shed 2 bases, J shed 8 bases, and the junction held 4 bases outside the gene matches. In DNA, the CDR3 is TGCGCCAGCAGCTTCCCCGGGACAGGGGATGAGCAGTTCTTC. Its translation: CASSFPGTGDEQFF.

CDR3 nucleotides: TGTGCCAGCAGCTGGACAGGAGGGGAGACCCAGTACTTC. Encoded protein: CASSWTGGETQYF. The chain combines TRBV2 with TRBJ2-5, with D possibly matching TRBD1 (7 bases). The V end was cut by 6 bases, the J end by 5 bases, with 13 bases between. CDR1 and CDR2 from the germline V gene are SNHLY and FYNNEI. This CDR3 is built from 13 residues.

The genes are TRBV5-1 and TRBJ1-2; D is undetermined. The CDR3 extends over 14 amino acids. In germline, CDR1 is SGHRS, CDR2 YFSETQ. The germline V and J ends were trimmed by 3 bases and 7 bases, with 16 bases remaining between them. The chain's CDR3 is CASSYTAVSGGYTF. The CDR3 DNA is TGCGCCAGCAGCTATACAGCGGTCTCTGGTGGCTACACCTTC.

This chain joins TRBV13 and TRBJ2-1, with 9 positions matching TRBD2. The germline gives CDR1 PRHDT, CDR2 FYEKMQ (reference sequence). The V segment lost 0 bases and the J segment 8 bases; nucleotides outside the gene matches: 5. This CDR3 spans 15 amino acids. In DNA form, the CDR3 reads TGTGCCAGCAGCTTAGGTCTAGCGGGGATATATGAGCAGTTCTTC. Protein product: CASSLGLAGIYEQFF.

The chain employs TRBV27 and TRBJ2-7; D remains unclear. CDR1 is MNHEY, CDR2 SMNVEV, per germline (reference sequence). The V end lost 2 bases, the J end lost 3 bases, and 14 bases lay between the germline ends. CDR3 length: 15 residues. The CDR3 DNA sequence: TGTGCCAGCAGTTTAAGCCACCTTTCTCGCTACGAGCAGTACTTC. Protein sequence: CASSLSHLSRYEQYF.

The CDR3 spells CASSIEPSGVADTQYF. For the CDR3, the DNA is TGTGCCAGTAGTATAGAACCTAGCGGGGTGGCAGATACGCAGTATTTT. V usage is TRBV19 and J usage is TRBJ2-3; 9 nucleotides align to TRBD2. Trimming took 0 bases from V and 4 from J; bases not matched to a gene: 5. Per the germline V gene, CDR1 is LNHDA and CDR2 is SQIVND (reference sequence). The CDR3 spans 16 residues.

This clone was seen just once. Its ends do not fully match the called genes, so a read error is possible. Other DNA sequences from this sample encode an identical CDR3 as well. V gene TRBV7-2 combines with J gene TRBJ2-7, with TRBD1 as a possible D gene (6 bases). The CDR3 contains 14 residues. Germline V gene data show CDR1 as SGHTA and CDR2 as FQGNSA. The CDR3 protein is CASSSGFGGNEQYF. CDR3 nucleotide sequence: TGCGCCAGCAGCTCCGGGTTTGGGGGCAACGAGCAGTACTTC.